This TCR beta chain was sequenced in a study of ipilimumab plus nivolumab after autologous stem cell transplantation. Study in general: The DLBCL group included primary refractory and relapsed cases. Study-wide results and limits: TCR repertoire, Treg phenotype and gut microbiota reportedly support more study of this approach.

On this clone itself: Its antigen is as yet unknown.

The CDR3 covers 15 residues. Between the trimmed V and J ends, which lost 6 bases and 5 bases, there was a span of 16 bases. Germline V gene lookup returns CDR1 SNHLY and CDR2 FYNNEI. TCRdb's copy holds only in-frame clones and misses some; the assay was immunoSEQ multiplex PCR. The sample has approximately 84,000 clones; about 83% are singletons. V usage is TRBV2 and J usage is TRBJ1-4; D may be TRBD1 (5 bases). This receptor was taken from a male donor with diffuse large B-cell lymphoma. The starting material was PBMCs, obtained in a trial of ipilimumab plus nivolumab as post-transplant consolidation. The CDR3 nucleotides are TGTGCCAGCAGGGGTGGCGGGACGGGGAATGAAAAACTGTTTTTT. Its translation: CASRGGGTGNEKLFF.